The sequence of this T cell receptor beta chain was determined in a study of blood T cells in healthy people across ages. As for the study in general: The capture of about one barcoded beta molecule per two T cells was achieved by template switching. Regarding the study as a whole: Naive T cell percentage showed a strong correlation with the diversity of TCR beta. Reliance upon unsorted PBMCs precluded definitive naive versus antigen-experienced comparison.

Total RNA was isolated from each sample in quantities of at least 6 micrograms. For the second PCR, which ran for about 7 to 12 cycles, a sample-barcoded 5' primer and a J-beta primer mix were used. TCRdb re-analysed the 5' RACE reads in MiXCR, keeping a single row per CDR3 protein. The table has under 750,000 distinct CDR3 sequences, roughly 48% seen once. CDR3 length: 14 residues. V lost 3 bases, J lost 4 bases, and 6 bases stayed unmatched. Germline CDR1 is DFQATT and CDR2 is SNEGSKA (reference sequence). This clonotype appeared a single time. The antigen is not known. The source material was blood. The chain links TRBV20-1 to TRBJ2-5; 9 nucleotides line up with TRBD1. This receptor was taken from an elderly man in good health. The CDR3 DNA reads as TGCAGTGCTAGGGGGACAGGGACTTTAGAGACCCAGTACTTC. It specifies CSARGTGTLETQYF.